This TCR beta chain was retrieved from a study of T cell responses to AZD1222 COVID-19 vaccine. Study-level results: Baseline seropositivity characterized only a handful of AZD1222 recipients. Mapped onto spike, vaccine-associated CD4 TCRs spanned it and were dominant at 160-218 and 743-854. Reportedly, nearly half the spike-specific TCRs target unmutated variant regions. Spike-specific TCR breadth and depth went up after people got two AZD1222 doses.

On this clone: Antigen specificity is unknown.

The CDR3 runs 14 residues. V lost 4 bases and J 5 bases, leaving 11 bases between the germline ends. Germline assignment: CDR1 SGHTA and CDR2 FQGTGA. Sequencing was performed with immunoSEQ multiplex PCR; in TCRdb, only in-frame clones are kept and a portion is missing. Of 160,000 or so clones listed, around 90% are singletons. This material consisted of peripheral blood, taken 28 days after the second dose of the MenACWY control vaccine. The origin of this receptor is an adult who received the MenACWY meningococcal vaccine as a control. The genes are TRBV7-3 and TRBJ2-2; perhaps TRBD2 as D (5 bases). The CDR3 region has the DNA TGTGCCAGCAGCTCAATTCGCGGGACCGGGGAGCTGTTTTTT. This codes for CASSSIRGTGELFF.